This T cell receptor beta chain stems from a study of T cell repertoires in cytomegalovirus infection. This clonotype was seen many times. TCRdb fed the reads into MiXCR, producing one record per CDR3 protein. The data show more than 200,000 distinct CDR3 sequences, roughly 9% seen once. V gave up 5 bases and J gave up 0 bases, with 11 bases separating them. CDR3 length equals 15 residues. The V gene's germline CDR1 is SGHTA and CDR2 FQGNSA. What was sequenced was PBMCs. The rearrangement joins TRBV7-2 to TRBJ1-3, with D unresolved. This clonotype originated in a human donor in good health (CMV status not recorded). Some clones in this sample may be carry-over from other donors' samples. DNA for the CDR3: TGTGCCAGCAGCCCCACAGCGGCCTCTGGAAACACCATATATTTT. Translated: CASSPTAASGNTIYF. Supplemented by reference TRBV7-2 and TRBJ1-3, the full variable domain reads GAGVSQSPSNKVTEKGKDVELRCDPISGHTALYWYRQSLGQGLEFLIYFQGNSAPDKSGLPSDRFSAERTGGSVSTLTIQRTQQEDSAVYLCASSPTAASGNTIYFGEGSWLTVV.